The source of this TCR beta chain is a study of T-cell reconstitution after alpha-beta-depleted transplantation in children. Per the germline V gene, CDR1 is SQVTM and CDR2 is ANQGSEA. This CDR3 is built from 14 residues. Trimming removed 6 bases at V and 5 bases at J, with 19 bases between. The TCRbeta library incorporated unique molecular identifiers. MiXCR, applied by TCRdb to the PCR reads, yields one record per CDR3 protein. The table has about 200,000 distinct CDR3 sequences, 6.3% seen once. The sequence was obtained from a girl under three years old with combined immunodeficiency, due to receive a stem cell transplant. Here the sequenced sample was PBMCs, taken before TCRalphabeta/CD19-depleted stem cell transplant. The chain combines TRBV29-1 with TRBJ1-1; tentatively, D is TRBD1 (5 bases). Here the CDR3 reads CSVGGRMGGTEAFF. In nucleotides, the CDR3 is TGCAGCGTGGGGGGGAGGATGGGGGGAACTGAAGCTTTCTTT.